This TCR beta chain was sequenced for a study of T-cell reconstitution after alpha-beta-depleted transplantation in children. For TCRbeta, the library was prepared with unique molecular identifiers. TCRdb analysed the PCR reads with MiXCR anew, one entry per CDR3 protein. Counted here are roughly 400,000 distinct CDR3 sequences, over 20% occurring once; the ten biggest clones make up around 4%. This clonotype was counted at least ten times. The CDR3 runs to 12 residues. With V trimmed by 3 bases and J by 6 bases, 2 bases remained unmatched. The rearrangement joins TRBV12-3 or TRBV12-4 to TRBJ2-7; 7 bases fit TRBD1. Source: PBMCs from the stem cell graft donor, taken from the stem cell graft. The receptor's source is a human donor who donated a stem cell graft to a child with acute myeloid leukemia. This chain's CDR3 is CASSLGDSEQYF. The CDR3, as DNA: TGTGCCAGCAGTTTGGGGGACAGCGAGCAGTACTTC.